This paragraph covers one TCR beta chain sequence. Its antigen remains unidentified. This record comes from a study of blood T cells in healthy people across ages. Using a J-beta primer mix together with a sample-barcoded 5' primer, a second PCR was run for about 6 to 12 cycles. MiXCR was run by TCRdb on the 5' RACE reads, yielding one entry per CDR3 protein. Among about 780,000 distinct CDR3 sequences listed, under 80% were seen once. Each sample yielded at least 6 micrograms of PBMC total RNA. Germline CDR1 and CDR2: MNHNY and SVGAGI (reference sequence). Trimming removed 4 bases from V and 0 bases from J, with 8 bases in between. The CDR3 length is 14 residues. General observations from the study: More naive CD4+ cells and higher diversity marked long-lived donors relative to aged donors. A roughly linear fall in TCR beta diversity per million T cells was seen with increasing age. Unknown donor CMV status possibly confounded expanded clonotype changes.

The genes are TRBV6-6 and TRBJ2-3; D is unresolved. This TCR was sampled from a man in his thirties or forties in good health. Sample: blood. The CDR3 nucleotides read TGTGCCAGCAGTTCCAGACGGAGCACAGATACGCAGTATTTT. Protein: CASSSRRSTDTQYF.